This T cell receptor (beta chain) originates from a study of T cell responses to AZD1222 COVID-19 vaccine. Investigators merged groups given second doses at roughly 4 or roughly 12 weeks. There are 15 residues in the CDR3. Per germline, CDR1 SGHRS and CDR2 YFSETQ. V lost 2 bases to trimming and J lost 4 bases; unmatched junction nucleotides: 6. Clones were sequenced by immunoSEQ multiplex PCR, and TCRdb holds only the in-frame ones, with some missing. The top ten clones hold approximately 3.3% of a sample with approximately 140,000 clones, roughly nine tenths of them seen once. This TCR derives from an adult who received the AZD1222 COVID-19 vaccine. V and J are TRBV5-1 and TRBJ2-1; TRBD1 agrees at 7 bases. Sequences were derived from peripheral blood, sampled 28 days after the second AZD1222 dose. The chain's CDR3 is CASSFPGQSYNEQFF. The CDR3 DNA follows: TGCGCCAGCAGCTTCCCGGGACAGAGTTACAATGAGCAGTTCTTC.